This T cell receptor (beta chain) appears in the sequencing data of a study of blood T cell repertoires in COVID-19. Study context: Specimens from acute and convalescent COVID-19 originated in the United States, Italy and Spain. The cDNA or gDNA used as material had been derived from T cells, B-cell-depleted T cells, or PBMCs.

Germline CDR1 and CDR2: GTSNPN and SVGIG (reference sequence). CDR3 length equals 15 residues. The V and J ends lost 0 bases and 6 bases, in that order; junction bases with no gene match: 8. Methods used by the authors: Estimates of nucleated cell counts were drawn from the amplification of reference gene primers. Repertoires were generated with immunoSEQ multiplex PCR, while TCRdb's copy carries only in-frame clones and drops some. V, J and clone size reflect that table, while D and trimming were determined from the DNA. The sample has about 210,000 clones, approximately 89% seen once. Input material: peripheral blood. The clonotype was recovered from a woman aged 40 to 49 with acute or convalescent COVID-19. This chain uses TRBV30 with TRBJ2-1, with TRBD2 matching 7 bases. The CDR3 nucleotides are TGTGCCTGGAGTGTAAGGCGGGGGTCTGGCAATGAGCAGTTCTTC. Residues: CAWSVRRGSGNEQFF.